This TCR beta chain was recorded in a study of early T cells in non-severe SARS-CoV-2 infection. TCRdb re-called the 5' RACE reads with MiXCR, one entry per CDR3 protein. The sample lists tens of thousands of distinct CDR3 sequences; over 4.5% were seen once. Points from the study as a whole: The VDJdb matching leaned toward anti-spike CD8 responses and overlooked private and CD4 specificities.

Trimming pared 8 bases from V and 1 base from J, leaving 11 bases between. The CDR3 is made up of 13 amino acids. CDR1 is SNHLY, CDR2 FYNNEI, per germline. This clonotype was found many times. Its specificity is not known. This rearrangement joins TRBV2 to TRBJ1-1; possibly TRBD1 for D (6 bases). This TCR was sampled from an adult who was a healthcare worker with PCR-confirmed SARS-CoV-2 infection or an uninfected control (not recorded which). Sequenced input: whole blood. The CDR3 coding sequence is TGTGCCAGCCAATCGACAGGGAACACTGAAGCTTTCTTT. Protein: CASQSTGNTEAFF.